The 18 T cell receptor beta chains below come from one sample, sequenced in a study of beta chain features in type 1 diabetes. Every isolated RNA sample was fully reverse transcribed, so sequencing captured expressed TCRB transcripts. Clones were read by immunoSEQ multiplex PCR, and TCRdb kept only the in-frame ones, dropping some. The sample has around 170,000 clones; about 10% are singletons. Broader study findings: For Type 1 diabetes patients, all four CD4+ subsets carried TCRB CDR3s that were moderately but significantly shorter.

For these receptors, no antigen is known. The sequencing sample was made of central memory CD4+ T cells from blood. These receptor sequences come from a woman aged 25 to 39 with type 1 diabetes.

CDR3 in DNA: TGCAGCGTTGAAGGCGCGGGGGGGGGCGTTGAGCAGTTCTTC. Its translation is CSVEGAGGGVEQFF. This chain links TRBV29-1 with TRBJ2-1, with TRBD2 matching 9 bases. V shed 1 base and J 9 bases; nucleotides not matched to a gene: 7. CDR3 length equals 14 residues. Germline-derived CDR1 and CDR2 are SQVTM and ANQGSEA.

J is TRBJ1-5 and V is TRBV19; TRBD1 matches at 7 bases. The ends lost 7 bases at V and 4 bases at J; junction bases unmatched: 7. The germline gives CDR1 LNHDA, CDR2 SQIVND (reference sequence). This CDR3 spans 14 amino acids. In nucleotides, the CDR3 is TGTGCCAGTACTTGGGACAGCGGGAATCAGCCCCAGCATTTT. Its protein is CASTWDSGNQPQHF.

This clone was observed a handful of times. The chain recombines TRBV19 with TRBJ2-1; 7 positions agree with TRBD1. Germline V gene data show CDR1 as LNHDA and CDR2 as SQIVND (reference sequence). Trimming at V came to 4 bases and at J to 7 bases, leaving 10 bases not matched to a gene. The CDR3 has 15 amino acids. The CDR3 region is CASSRQGMGVNEQFF. In DNA, the CDR3 is TGTGCCAGTAGTAGACAGGGTATGGGGGTGAATGAGCAGTTCTTC. Complete variable domain (other parts from reference TRBV19 and TRBJ2-1): DGGITQSPKYLFRKEGQNVTLSCEQNLNHDAMYWYRQDPGQGLRLIYYSQIVNDFQKGDIAEGYSVSREKKESFPLTVTSAQKNPTAFYLCASSRQGMGVNEQFFGPGTRLTVL.

The gene calls are TRBV18 and TRBJ2-5; TRBD1 aligns across 8 bases. CDR1 is KGHSH, CDR2 LQKENI, per germline. The CDR3 is 17 residues long. With V trimmed by 1 base and J by 4 bases, 11 bases remained unmatched. The CDR3, as DNA: TGTGCCAGCTCACCACGAGTTGGGCAGGGGGCATCAGAGACCCAGTACTTC. The encoded protein is CASSPRVGQGASETQYF.

This clone has just a few counts. The CDR3 nucleotides are TGCGCCAGCAGCTTCGGACAGCAGGACTATGGCTACACCTTC. Translation: CASSFGQQDYGYTF. This chain connects TRBV5-1 to TRBJ1-2; tentatively, D is TRBD1 (6 bases). The CDR3 runs to 14 residues. Germline V gene data show CDR1 as SGHRS and CDR2 as YFSETQ. With 2 bases removed from V and 3 bases from J, the gap between germline ends came to 11 bases.

This clone appeared a few times. At one end the junction does not follow the germline gene, possibly because of a read error. This sequence joins TRBV7-7 and TRBJ2-1, with 8 positions matching TRBD1. The length of the CDR3 is 15 residues. Germline CDR1 is SSHAT and CDR2 is FNYEAQ (reference sequence). The CDR3 DNA reads as TGTGCTAGCAGCAAGCAGGGGGCGGACCACAATGAGCAGTTCTTC. Translated: CASSKQGADHNEQFF.

This clone was detected only a few times. The genes are TRBV5-6 and TRBJ1-1, with D perhaps matching TRBD1 (6 bases). The germline CDR1 and CDR2 sequences are SGHDT and YYEEEE. The CDR3 totals 15 residues. Trimming pared 3 bases from V and 1 base from J, leaving 13 bases between. CDR3 DNA sequence: TGTGCCAGCAGCTGGGGGGGCCGGACGAACACTGAAGCTTTCTTT. It encodes CASSWGGRTNTEAFF.

CDR3 residues: CAISRDRDNQPQHF. In DNA form, the CDR3 reads TGTGCCATCAGCCGCGACAGGGATAATCAGCCCCAGCATTTT. The chain employs TRBV10-3 and TRBJ1-5; 7 nucleotides align to TRBD1. The ends lost 6 bases at V and 4 bases at J; junction bases unmatched: 6. Germline V gives CDR1 ENHRY, CDR2 SYGVKD. This CDR3 has 14 amino acids.

This clone was detected a few times. The V call is TRBV7-8, the J call TRBJ2-3; TRBD1 might be the D (5 bases). V dropped 3 bases and J dropped 6 bases, with 7 bases sitting between them. CDR3 length: 12 amino acids. Germline V gene sequence: CDR1 SGHVS, CDR2 FQNEAQ. CDR3 sequence (DNA): TGTGCCAGCAGCTTGGGGCGGGATACGCAGTATTTT. Encoded protein: CASSLGRDTQYF.

Only a few counts were recorded for this clone. The chain joins TRBV5-1 to TRBJ2-2; weak D call: TRBD2 (6 bases). The germline V gene encodes CDR1 SGHRS and CDR2 YFSETQ. V lost 4 bases and J lost 0, with 10 bases in between. This CDR3 spans 15 amino acids. The CDR3 region has the DNA TGCGCCAGCAGCCCCTCGGGGGCGAACACCGGGGAGCTGTTTTTT. As protein: CASSPSGANTGELFF. Together with reference TRBV5-1 and TRBJ2-2, the CDR3 gives the full variable domain: KAGVTQTPRYLIKTRGQQVTLSCSPISGHRSVSWYQQTPGQGLQFLFEYFSETQRNKGNFPGRFSGRQFSNSRSEMNVSTLELGDSALYLCASSPSGANTGELFFGEGSRLTVL.

This clone was observed a few times. The V gene is TRBV9, the J gene TRBJ1-2; D is possibly TRBD1 (5 bases). Trimming stripped 0 bases from V and 3 bases from J, with 6 bases between. The germline gives CDR1 SGDLS, CDR2 YYNGEE. The CDR3 loop spans 13 amino acids. The CDR3 is CASSVEGDYGYTF. CDR3 nucleotides: TGTGCCAGCAGCGTAGAAGGGGACTATGGCTACACCTTC.

This chain connects TRBV30 to TRBJ2-7, with D possibly matching TRBD2 (5 bases). CDR1 and CDR2 (germline): GTSNPN, SVGIG (reference sequence). Trimming removed 0 bases at V and 3 bases at J, with 6 bases between. The CDR3 consists of 12 residues. CDR3 amino acids: CAWSVRVYEQYF. In nucleotides, the CDR3 is TGTGCCTGGAGTGTGAGGGTCTACGAGCAGTACTTC.

This chain connects TRBV10-3 to TRBJ1-3, with D perhaps TRBD1 (6 bases). CDR3 length: 16 amino acids. The germline CDR1 and CDR2 sequences are ENHRY and SYGVKD. With 6 bases removed from V and 0 bases from J, the gap between germline ends came to 15 bases. CDR3 nucleotides: TGTGCCATCAGGGACAGCGGAACGTTCTCTGGAAACACCATATATTTT. Its translation is CAIRDSGTFSGNTIYF.

This clone turned up a few times. The chain is built from TRBV5-1 and TRBJ2-3; D is uncertain. The CDR3 consists of 14 residues. V lost 4 bases and J lost 2, with 11 bases in between. From germline, CDR1 is SGHRS and CDR2 YFSETQ. CDR3 DNA sequence: TGCGCCAGCAGCCCCACAGACCTCACAGATACGCAGTATTTT. This encodes CASSPTDLTDTQYF. The variable domain in full, with the rest retrieved from reference TRBV5-1 and TRBJ2-3, is KAGVTQTPRYLIKTRGQQVTLSCSPISGHRSVSWYQQTPGQGLQFLFEYFSETQRNKGNFPGRFSGRQFSNSRSEMNVSTLELGDSALYLCASSPTDLTDTQYFGPGTRLTVL.

Only a few counts were recorded for this clone. The chain uses TRBV6-1 and TRBJ2-2; the match to TRBD1 covers 9 bases. The V gene's germline CDR1 is MNHNS and CDR2 SASEGT. This CDR3 is 16 amino acids long. Losses at the gene ends were 4 bases for V and 8 bases for J; bases not matched to a gene: 11. The CDR3 DNA reads as TGTGCCAGCAGTGCTGGGGGACAGGGAGTCTCTGGGGAGCTGTTTTTT. Translation: CASSAGGQGVSGELFF.

V and J are TRBV27 and TRBJ1-1; D gene unclear. This CDR3 is built from 14 residues. The germline V gene encodes CDR1 MNHEY and CDR2 SMNVEV (reference sequence). Trimming left V 2 bases short and J 0 bases short, with 7 bases between. CDR3 sequence: CASSLRGMNTEAFF. CDR3 DNA: TGTGCCAGCAGTTTAAGAGGAATGAACACTGAAGCTTTCTTT.

This clone showed up just a few times. This CDR3 is CASSAGTPLEQYF. In nucleotides, the CDR3 is TGTGCCAGTAGCGCCGGGACACCCCTCGAGCAGTACTTC. The rearrangement links TRBV19 to TRBJ2-7, with a possible D match to TRBD1 (6 bases). The CDR3 runs to 13 residues. V was clipped by 6 bases and J by 6 bases, with 15 bases between them. Germline assignment: CDR1 LNHDA and CDR2 SQIVND (reference sequence).

This clone was seen a handful of times. The rearrangement joins TRBV5-1 to TRBJ2-5; the D is unclear. The CDR3 runs 14 residues. Trimming pared 1 base from V and 2 bases from J, leaving 9 bases between. The V gene's germline CDR1 is SGHRS and CDR2 YFSETQ. CDR3 loop: CASSLSASQETQYF. Written as DNA, the CDR3 is TGCGCCAGCAGCTTGTCCGCTAGTCAAGAGACCCAGTACTTC.